These 21 T cell receptor beta chains were sequenced from one sample in a study of T cell responses to AZD1222 COVID-19 vaccine. TCRdb's copy holds only in-frame clones and misses some; the assay was immunoSEQ multiplex PCR. The data contain about 150,000 clones, around 90% of them singletons. This sample comprised peripheral blood, obtained on day 0 of AZD1222 vaccination. These TCRs come from an adult in good health.

V usage is TRBV7-8 and J usage is TRBJ1-1; D gene unclear. Trimming stripped 5 bases from V and 0 bases from J, with 7 bases between. CDR1 and CDR2 (germline): SGHVS, FQNEAQ. The CDR3 loop spans 13 amino acids. DNA of the CDR3: TGTGCCAGCAGCCGGGCGATGAACACTGAAGCTTTCTTT. Translation: CASSRAMNTEAFF.

This clone was observed once. The V call is TRBV2, the J call TRBJ1-3; unclear D gene. The length of the CDR3 is 16 residues. Germline V CDR1 and CDR2: SNHLY, FYNNEI. V was cut by 5 bases and J by 3 bases, with 17 bases left in between. The CDR3 nucleotides read TGTGCCAGCAGTATAAGTTTTAGGGTGGATGGAAACACCATATATTTT. Translating gives CASSISFRVDGNTIYF. The full variable domain, rest sourced from reference TRBV2 and TRBJ1-3, is EPEVTQTPSHQVTQMGQEVILRCVPISNHLYFYWYRQILGQKVEFLVSFYNNEISEKSEIFDDQFSVERPDGSNFTLKIRSTKLEDSAMYFCASSISFRVDGNTIYFGEGSWLTVV.

The chain carries TRBV7-2 and TRBJ1-2; D uncertain. The V and J ends lost 5 bases and 1 base respectively, with 8 bases between them. CDR3 length: 13 residues. Per germline, CDR1 SGHTA and CDR2 FQGNSA. As DNA, the CDR3 is TGTGCCAGCAGCGAGACTATTAACTATGGCTACACCTTC. As protein: CASSETINYGYTF.

This chain connects TRBV6-6 to TRBJ1-4, with no clear D. The germline CDR1 and CDR2 sequences are MNHNY and SVGAGI (reference sequence). The CDR3 is 13 residues long. V lost 0 bases, J lost 4 bases, and 3 bases lay in between. The CDR3 DNA reads TGTGCCAGCAGTTACTCCCTTAATGAAAAACTGTTTTTT. This translates into CASSYSLNEKLFF.

The chain recombines TRBV27 with TRBJ1-5, with D hard to call. The length of the CDR3 is 13 residues. CDR1 MNHEY and CDR2 SMNVEV come from the germline V gene (reference sequence). The V gene lost 4 bases and the J gene lost 3 bases, with 7 bases spanning the gap. The CDR3 here is CASSSGTNQPQHF. The DNA for the CDR3 is TGTGCCAGCAGTTCGGGAACCAATCAGCCCCAGCATTTT.

V is TRBV15 and J is TRBJ1-4; 7 nucleotides line up with TRBD1. V gave up 0 bases and J gave up 5 bases; unmatched junction bases: 9. Looked up from germline, CDR1 is LNHNV and CDR2 is YYDKDF (reference sequence). The CDR3 is 17 residues long. CDR3 coding DNA: TGTGCCACCAGCAGAGATGGGAGGGGGCGATTAAATGAAAAACTGTTTTTT. It is translated as CATSRDGRGRLNEKLFF.

The V and J genes are TRBV19 and TRBJ2-6; unclear D gene. V lost 5 bases to trimming and J lost 4 bases, with 12 bases between them. Germline CDR1 is LNHDA and CDR2 is SQIVND (reference sequence). The CDR3 spans 15 residues. In DNA form, the CDR3 reads TGTGCCAGTAGTCCGATGGTTTCAGGGGCCAACGTCCTGACTTTC. This codes for CASSPMVSGANVLTF.

The chain links TRBV7-2 to TRBJ2-4; the D gene is possibly TRBD2 (6 bases). Germline loops: CDR1 SGHTA, CDR2 FQGNSA. Trimming pared 1 base from V and 0 bases from J, leaving 10 bases between. The CDR3 runs to 16 residues. The DNA of the CDR3 is TGTGCCAGCAGCTTAGATGGGGGACTAGCCAAAAACATTCAGTACTTC. It translates to CASSLDGGLAKNIQYF.

The rearrangement links TRBV6-6 to TRBJ2-7, with 8 bases lining up with TRBD1. The CDR3 totals 13 residues. Germline values: CDR1 MNHNY, CDR2 SVGAGI (reference sequence). The J segment lost 3 bases and the V segment lost 6 bases, leaving 4 bases of the junction unmatched. The CDR3 coding sequence is TGTGCCAGCAGAGACAGGGGAAACTACGAGCAGTACTTC. Translating gives CASRDRGNYEQYF.

The chain couples TRBV6-1 to TRBJ1-3, with D possibly being TRBD1 (6 bases). The germline CDR1 and CDR2 sequences are MNHNS and SASEGT. The CDR3 spans 18 residues. V was trimmed by 4 bases and J by 2 bases, leaving 21 bases between them. The CDR3 is CASSALDSWGLAGNTIYF. CDR3 bases: TGTGCCAGCAGTGCTTTGGACAGCTGGGGGCTTGCTGGAAACACCATATATTTT.

V usage is TRBV6-5 and J usage is TRBJ1-5; TRBD1 aligns across 9 bases. The CDR3 extends over 15 amino acids. The J segment lost 2 bases and the V segment lost 7 bases, leaving 6 bases of the junction unmatched. Germline-derived CDR1 and CDR2 are MNHEY and SVGAGI. The DNA of the CDR3 is TGTGCCAGCACGCCCGGGGACAGGGGCAATCAGCCCCAGCATTTT. Its protein is CASTPGDRGNQPQHF.

The chain employs TRBV30 and TRBJ2-7; D is undetermined. Germline CDR1 GTSNPN, CDR2 SVGIG (reference sequence). The CDR3 runs 14 residues. The V end was cut by 2 bases, the J end by 6 bases, with 17 bases between. CDR3 DNA sequence: TGTGCCTGGAGTAGAAGTAGCCGGGCTCCCGAGCAGTACTTC. This encodes CAWSRSSRAPEQYF.

The gene calls are TRBV19 and TRBJ1-6, with a weak D call TRBD1 (6 bases). Trimming pared 1 base from V and 9 bases from J, leaving 10 bases between. Looked up from germline, CDR1 is LNHDA and CDR2 is SQIVND (reference sequence). The CDR3 extends over 14 amino acids. The CDR3 DNA is TGTGCCAGTAGTATAGGGGGGGCGACTTCACCCCTCCACTTT. This codes for CASSIGGATSPLHF.

The rearrangement joins TRBV6-2 or TRBV6-3 to TRBJ1-5; the D gene is possibly TRBD1 (5 bases). V lost 2 bases and J lost 2, with 10 bases in between. CDR1 and CDR2 from the germline V gene are MNHEY and SVGEGT. CDR3 length: 15 amino acids. The CDR3: CASSYRQGGNQPQHF. CDR3 nucleotides: TGTGCCAGCAGTTACAGGCAGGGTGGCAATCAGCCCCAGCATTTT.

V is TRBV7-3 and J is TRBJ2-3; tentatively, D is TRBD1 or TRBD2 (5 bases each). This CDR3 comprises 14 residues. Germline values: CDR1 SGHTA, CDR2 FQGTGA. Trimming pared 5 bases from V and 5 bases from J, leaving 14 bases between. CDR3 nucleotides: TGTGCCAGCAGCAGGATGGGACGGTTAGATACGCAGTATTTT. Residues: CASSRMGRLDTQYF.

The V gene is TRBV6-1, the J gene TRBJ1-1; D not resolved. V was shortened by 1 base and J by 7 bases, with 7 bases between the two germline ends. CDR3 length: 12 amino acids. Germline-derived CDR1 and CDR2 are MNHNS and SASEGT. CDR3 nucleotides: TGTGCCAGCAGTGAAGGCAGGCTTGAAGCTTTCTTT. It yields the protein CASSEGRLEAFF.

Only one count was recorded for this clone. V gene TRBV7-2 combines with J gene TRBJ1-5; TRBD1 matches 9 bases. Germline CDR1 reads SGHTA; CDR2 reads FQGNSA. The CDR3 runs 15 residues. After removal of 8 bases from V and 7 bases from J, the junction contained 12 bases not matched to a gene. In nucleotides, the CDR3 is TGTGCCAGCCAGAGGATACAGGGGGCTTACCAGCCCCAGCATTTT. Residues: CASQRIQGAYQPQHF.

The V gene is TRBV18, the J gene TRBJ1-1; the match to TRBD1 covers 7 bases. The V gene's germline CDR1 is KGHSH and CDR2 LQKENI. V lost 5 bases to trimming and J lost 4 bases; unmatched junction nucleotides: 7. The CDR3 spans 14 residues. This CDR3 reads CASSLDRDLTEAFF. The DNA for the CDR3 is TGTGCCAGCTCATTAGACAGGGACCTCACTGAAGCTTTCTTT.

This clone was seen just once. The chain is built from TRBV9 and TRBJ2-7; TRBD2 matches at 7 bases. The length of the CDR3 is 13 residues. The V and J ends lost 7 bases and 1 base, in that order; junction bases with no gene match: 5. Germline V gene lookup returns CDR1 SGDLS and CDR2 YYNGEE. The CDR3 DNA is TGTGCCAGCCAAGGGAGGGATTCCTACGAGCAGTACTTC. It yields the protein CASQGRDSYEQYF. Based on the CDR3 plus reference TRBV9 and TRBJ2-7, the full variable domain is DSGVTQTPKHLITATGQRVTLRCSPRSGDLSVYWYQQSLDQGLQFLIQYYNGEERAKGNILERFSAQQFPDLHSELNLSSLELGDSALYFCASQGRDSYEQYFGPGTRLTVT.

The chain employs TRBV27 and TRBJ2-2; 7 nucleotides match TRBD1. The CDR3 consists of 16 residues. The germline V gene encodes CDR1 MNHEY and CDR2 SMNVEV (reference sequence). Losses at the gene ends were 4 bases for V and 2 bases for J; bases not matched to a gene: 7. The CDR3 region has the DNA TGTGCCAGCAGTTCGCGACAGGGCCTTAACACCGGGGAGCTGTTTTTT. Protein sequence: CASSSRQGLNTGELFF.

The chain is built from TRBV10-1 and TRBJ2-3, with D possibly TRBD1 on 6 matching bases. The CDR3 spans 13 residues. Trimming took 3 bases from V and 3 from J, leaving 7 bases between them. Germline CDR1 reads WNHNN; CDR2 reads SYGVQD (reference sequence). CDR3 loop: CASSDQGTDTQYF. DNA for the CDR3: TGCGCCAGCAGTGACCAGGGGACAGATACGCAGTATTTT.